What follows are 2 T cell receptor beta chains derived from one specimen sequenced in a study of cytomegalovirus exposure and HLA in healthy donors. PCR involved 60 Vbeta and 13 Jbeta primers. This table comes from immunoSEQ multiplex PCR, and its TCRdb copy is limited to in-frame clones, with some not included. The table includes about 170,000 clones, 70% to 90% detected once. The sample consisted of PBMCs. These receptors were obtained from a male donor in good health and CMV-seronegative.

This clone was detected once. CDR3 sequence (DNA): TGTGCCAGTAGACGGACAGGGGTTTTCTACGAGCAGTACTTC. Translating it yields CASRRTGVFYEQYF. V gene TRBV2 combines with J gene TRBJ2-7; TRBD1 matches 9 bases. This CDR3 comprises 14 residues. V lost 9 bases and J lost 3; bases outside the gene matches: 9. Germline CDR1 and CDR2: SNHLY and FYNNEI.

The chain recombines TRBV28 with TRBJ1-1; maybe TRBD1 (6 bases). V was trimmed by 6 bases and J by 10 bases, leaving 18 bases between them. The CDR3 contains 13 residues. Germline CDR1 MDHEN, CDR2 SYDVKM. This CDR3 is CASSLGGFWGAFF. CDR3 DNA sequence: TGTGCCAGCAGCCTAGGGGGTTTCTGGGGAGCTTTCTTT.